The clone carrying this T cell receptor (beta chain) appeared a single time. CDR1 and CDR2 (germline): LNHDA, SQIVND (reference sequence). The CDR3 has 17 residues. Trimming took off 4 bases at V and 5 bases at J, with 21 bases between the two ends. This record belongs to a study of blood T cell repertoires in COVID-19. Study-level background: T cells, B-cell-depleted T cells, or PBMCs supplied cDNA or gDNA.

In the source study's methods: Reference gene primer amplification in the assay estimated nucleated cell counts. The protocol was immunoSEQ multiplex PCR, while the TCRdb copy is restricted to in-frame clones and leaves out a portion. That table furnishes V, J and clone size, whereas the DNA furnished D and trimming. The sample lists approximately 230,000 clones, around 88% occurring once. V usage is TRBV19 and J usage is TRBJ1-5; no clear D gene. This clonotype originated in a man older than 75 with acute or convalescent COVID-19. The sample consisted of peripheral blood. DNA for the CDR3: TGTGCCAGTAGTACCCCCGGAGCTCTGGTGTTCGATCAGCCCCAGCATTTT. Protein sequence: CASSTPGALVFDQPQHF.